The clone carrying this TCR beta chain ranks as medium-sized. What it binds is unknown. Time point meaning: sample taken at primary tumor resection. These data originate in a study of spatial heterogeneity in lung cancer. Via MiXCR, TCRdb re-called the 5' RACE reads, giving one row per CDR3 protein. The repertoire holds over 2,000 distinct CDR3 sequences, approximately 17% seen once, with less than 11% in the top ten. Findings and limits, study-wide: Tumors with more nonsynonymous mutations had more expanded intratumoral alpha and beta TCRs.

The sample here was lung tumor tissue, taken at surgery. The TCR sequence derives from a male donor with early-stage non-small cell lung cancer.

In DNA, the CDR3 is TGTGCCAGCAGCCCAGGGACGGTTTATGGCTACACCTTC. Its protein product is CASSPGTVYGYTF. This chain connects TRBV7-9 to TRBJ1-2; D might be TRBD1 (5 bases). Trimming left V 5 bases short and J 5 bases short, with 12 bases between. The length of the CDR3 is 13 residues. The germline V gene encodes CDR1 SEHNR and CDR2 FQNEAQ (reference sequence).